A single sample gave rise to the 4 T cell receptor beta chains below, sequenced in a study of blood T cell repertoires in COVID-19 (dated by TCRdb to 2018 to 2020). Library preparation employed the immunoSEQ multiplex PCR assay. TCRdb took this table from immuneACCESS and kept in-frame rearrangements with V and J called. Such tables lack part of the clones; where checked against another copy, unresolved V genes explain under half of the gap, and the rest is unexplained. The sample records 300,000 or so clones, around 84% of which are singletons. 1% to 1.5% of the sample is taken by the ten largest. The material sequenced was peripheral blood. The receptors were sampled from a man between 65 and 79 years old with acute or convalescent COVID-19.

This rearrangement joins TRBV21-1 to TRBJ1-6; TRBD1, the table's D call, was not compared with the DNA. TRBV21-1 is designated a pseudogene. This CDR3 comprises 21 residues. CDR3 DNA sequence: TGTGCCAGCAGCAAAGAAAATAACCGGGACAGGGGTAGCTCCTATAATTCACCCCTCCACTTT. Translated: CASSKENNRDRGSSYNSPLHF.

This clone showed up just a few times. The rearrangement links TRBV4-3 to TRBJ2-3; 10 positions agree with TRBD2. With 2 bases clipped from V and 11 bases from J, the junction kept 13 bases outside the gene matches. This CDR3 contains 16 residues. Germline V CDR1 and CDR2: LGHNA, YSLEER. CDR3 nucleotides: TGCGCCAGCAGCCAAACTTGGGCGTCTAGCGGGGGACTGCAGTATTTT. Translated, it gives CASSQTWASSGGLQYF.

CDR3 coding DNA: TGTGCCAGCAGCCCCACTCTGAACTATGGCTACACCTTC. Translating gives CASSPTLNYGYTF. The genes are TRBV3-1 (or the pseudogene TRBV3-2) and TRBJ1-2; D is unresolved. The CDR3 length is 13 residues. The germline V and J ends were trimmed by 4 bases and 2 bases, with 8 bases remaining between them. The germline gives CDR1 LGHDT, CDR2 YNNKEL (reference sequence).

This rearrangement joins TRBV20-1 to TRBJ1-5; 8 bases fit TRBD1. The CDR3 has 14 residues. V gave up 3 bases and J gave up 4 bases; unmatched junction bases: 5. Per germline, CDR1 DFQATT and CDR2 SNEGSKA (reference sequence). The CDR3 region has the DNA TGCAGTGCTAGTAGGCAGGGGGCGAATCAGCCCCAGCATTTT. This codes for CSASRQGANQPQHF.